This T cell receptor (beta chain) was captured in a study of T cells in Graves' hyperthyroidism and ophthalmopathy. Whole-study findings and limits: Among clonotypes expanded in thyroid above 0.001, most were also found in blood.

The length of the CDR3 is 13 residues. V was shortened by 3 bases and J by 2 bases, with 8 bases between the two germline ends. Per germline, CDR1 MNHEY and CDR2 SMNVEV (reference sequence). Regions amplified from RNA transcripts were the TCR beta CDR3 regions. HTBI primers drove first-round RT-PCR of the TCR CDR3. TCRdb ran MiXCR on the multiplex PCR reads and lists one entry per CDR3 protein. The data contain 600,000 to 900,000 distinct CDR3 sequences, 15% to 20% of them singletons. This clonotype showed up many times. What it recognizes is unknown. The definition of stable Graves' hyperthyroidism was no ophthalmopathy progression within 18 months.

The chain recombines TRBV27 with TRBJ2-7; D gene uncertain. Sequenced: blood. This TCR came from a man younger than 30 with Graves' hyperthyroidism. CDR3 sequence: CASSFRAAYEQYF. The DNA for the CDR3 is TGTGCCAGCAGTTTCCGGGCCGCCTACGAGCAGTACTTC.